Following are 5 T cell receptor beta chains from one sample sequenced in a study of T cell responses to AZD1222 COVID-19 vaccine. The table came from immunoSEQ multiplex PCR; TCRdb's copy has only in-frame clones and leaves some out. The table has 110,000 to 150,000 clones, approximately 91% seen once. Material: peripheral blood, obtained 28 days after the second AZD1222 dose. The origin of the receptors is an adult who received the AZD1222 COVID-19 vaccine.

The V gene is TRBV9, the J gene TRBJ1-1; D is unclear. Between the trimmed V and J ends, which lost 3 bases and 2 bases, there was a span of 8 bases. Germline V gene lookup returns CDR1 SGDLS and CDR2 YYNGEE. This CDR3 has 13 amino acids. CDR3 in DNA: TGTGCCAGCAGCGAGGGAATAAACACTGAAGCTTTCTTT. Translating gives CASSEGINTEAFF.

CDR3 region: CASSPPPGELFF. The CDR3 coding sequence is TGTGCCAGCAGCCCACCTCCCGGGGAGCTGTTTTTT. The rearrangement uses TRBV7-8 and TRBJ2-2; no clear D gene. This CDR3 region has 12 residues. Per germline, CDR1 SGHVS and CDR2 FQNEAQ. Trimming stripped 5 bases from V and 6 bases from J, with 7 bases between.

This sequence joins TRBV19 and TRBJ2-1; maybe TRBD2 (5 bases). Per the germline V gene, CDR1 is LNHDA and CDR2 is SQIVND (reference sequence). The ends were cut back, 5 bases at V and 11 bases at J, with 13 bases in the middle. The CDR3 extends over 12 amino acids. The CDR3 DNA reads as TGTGCCAGTAGTCCGGAGGAATTTCAGCAGTTCTTC. It encodes CASSPEEFQQFF.

This chain links TRBV27 with TRBJ2-1; the match to TRBD1 covers 9 bases. The V and J ends lost 3 bases and 7 bases, in that order; junction bases with no gene match: 7. The CDR3 consists of 15 residues. Per germline, CDR1 MNHEY and CDR2 SMNVEV (reference sequence). CDR3 loop: CASSFRGQGRNEQFF. For the CDR3, the DNA is TGTGCCAGCAGTTTCCGCGGACAGGGGAGGAATGAGCAGTTCTTC.

The chain has TRBV5-5 and TRBJ2-7; TRBD1 matches at 7 bases. The CDR3 totals 16 residues. The V gene end was trimmed by 0 bases and the J gene end by 5 bases; junction bases not matched to a gene: 11. Germline values: CDR1 SGHKS, CDR2 YYEKEE (reference sequence). This CDR3 reads CASSLAFPRGQNEQYF. The CDR3 DNA reads TGTGCCAGCAGCTTGGCCTTCCCTAGGGGGCAAAACGAGCAGTACTTC.